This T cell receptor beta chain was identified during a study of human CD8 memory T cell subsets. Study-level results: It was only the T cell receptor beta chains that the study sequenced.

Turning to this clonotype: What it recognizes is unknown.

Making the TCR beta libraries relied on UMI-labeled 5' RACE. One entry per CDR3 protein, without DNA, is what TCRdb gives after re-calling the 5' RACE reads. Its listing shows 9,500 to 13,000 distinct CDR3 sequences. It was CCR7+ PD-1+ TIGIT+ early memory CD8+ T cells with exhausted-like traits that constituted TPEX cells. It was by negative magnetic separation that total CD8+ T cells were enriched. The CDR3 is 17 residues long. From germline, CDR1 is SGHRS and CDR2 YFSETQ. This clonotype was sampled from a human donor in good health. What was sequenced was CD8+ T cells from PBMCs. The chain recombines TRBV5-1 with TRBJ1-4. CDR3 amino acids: CASSFMGEASTGEKLFF.